The clone carrying this T cell receptor beta chain has only a few counts. RNA transcripts were the template, and TCR beta CDR3 regions were amplified from them. RT-PCR with HTBI primers came first, then second-round multiplex PCR. Using its own MiXCR run on the multiplex PCR reads, TCRdb lists one record per CDR3 protein. Of 500,000 to 800,000 distinct CDR3 sequences listed, about two fifths were seen once; the top ten hold more than 3%. The data are from a study of Graves' ophthalmopathy and Graves' hyperthyroidism. The V and J ends lost 0 bases and 7 bases respectively, with 18 bases between them. CDR1 MNHEY and CDR2 SVGEGT come from the germline V gene. The CDR3 length is 16 residues.

What was sequenced was peripheral blood. The V call is TRBV6-2 or TRBV6-3, the J call TRBJ1-2, with a weak D call TRBD1 (6 bases). The receptor was derived from an adult man with Graves' ophthalmopathy. CDR3 in amino acids: CASSYSNLGQMLGYTF. CDR3 coding DNA: TGTGCCAGCAGTTACTCGAATTTAGGACAGATGCTTGGCTACACCTTC.